Many counts were recorded for the clone carrying this TCR beta chain. Its antigen is unknown. The sample originates from a study of early T cells in non-severe SARS-CoV-2 infection. Study overall: Sequencing of bulk RNA from unsorted whole blood was done, without chain pairing.

Individual cDNA molecules were tagged with unique molecular identifiers. Each CDR3 protein gets one entry after TCRdb re-called the 5' RACE reads with MiXCR. This table has around 48,000 distinct CDR3 sequences, about 13% appearing once. The CDR3 runs to 15 residues. Germline V gives CDR1 MNHEY, CDR2 SVGEGT. V dropped 5 bases and J dropped 0 bases, with 11 bases sitting between them. Study-wide findings and caveats: CD4 and private specificities were missed by VDJdb matching, which favored anti-spike CD8 responses.

The receptor was derived from an adult who was a healthcare worker with PCR-confirmed SARS-CoV-2 infection or an uninfected control (not recorded which). Sequencing was done on a sample of whole blood. The chain links TRBV6-2 or TRBV6-3 to TRBJ1-5; tentative D call: TRBD1 (5 bases). In DNA form, the CDR3 reads TGTGCCAGCAGTGGCAGGGATCATAGCAATCAGCCCCAGCATTTT. Translated, it gives CASSGRDHSNQPQHF.